Listed below are T cell receptor beta chains from one sample, sequenced in a study of blood T cell repertoires in COVID-19. Sequencing used immunoSEQ multiplex PCR; TCRdb keeps in-frame clones, though not all of them. Altogether 110,000 to 150,000 clones are present, 85% being singletons, with the ten largest covering around 3.2%. The specimen was peripheral blood. These receptor sequences come from a man between 50 and 59 years old with acute or convalescent COVID-19. The CDR3 runs from the conserved cysteine through the conserved F or W. The D gene is left open where the match is weak. Part of the rows lack a size; the others show once, few, many or a class for expanded clones.

-	TRBV11-3	TRBJ2-1	13	-	TGTGCCAGCAGCTTTGGGGGGAAAGTTGAGCAGTTCTTC	CASSFGGKVEQFF
-	TRBV11-3	TRBJ2-7	15	-	TGTGCCAGCAGCCTACAGGGTCGGAGCTCCTACGAGCAGTACTTC	CASSLQGRSSYEQYF
-	TRBV23-1	TRBJ1-5	24	TRBD1	TGCGCCAGCAGTCAATCCAAACCGGTATGCGAAGGGACAGGGAGAATTCGGGGCAATCAGCCCCAGCATTTT	CASSQSKPVCEGTGRIRGNQPQHF
-	TRBV3-1/TRBV3-2	TRBJ1-4	15	-	TGTGCCAGCAGCCCTCGACGCACAGCTAATGAAAAACTGTTTTTT	CASSPRRTANEKLFF
-	TRBV6-6	TRBJ2-2	14	TRBD1	TGTGCCAGCAGTATACAGGGGGCTAATGGGGAGCTGTTTTTT	CASSIQGANGELFF
-	TRBV27	TRBJ2-2	14	TRBD1	TGTGCCAGCAGCTGGGACAGGGGCACCGGGGAGCTGTTTTTT	CASSWDRGTGELFF
once	TRBV11-2	TRBJ2-5	14	-	TGTGCCAGCAGCTTAGACATGGGAGCAGAGACCCAGTACTTC	CASSLDMGAETQYF
-	TRBV7-9	TRBJ1-2	12	-	TGTGCCAGCAGCTCAGGAACGTACGGCTACACCTTC	CASSSGTYGYTF
-	TRBV19	TRBJ1-2	11	-	TGTGCCAGTAACATTCCCCCCTTTCACACCTTC	CASNIPPFHTF
-	TRBV5-1	TRBJ1-2	14	TRBD1	TGCGCCAGCAGCTTCGAGACAGGGGGGTATGGCTACACCTTC	CASSFETGGYGYTF
-	TRBV6-5	TRBJ2-7	12	-	TGTGCCAGCAGCAGGGGCTCCTACGAGCAGTACTTC	CASSRGSYEQYF
-	TRBV27	TRBJ2-7	10	-	TGTGCCAGCAGTTCCAACGAGCAGTACTTC	CASSSNEQYF
-	TRBV7-6	TRBJ2-3	16	TRBD2	TGTGCCAGCAGCTTAGACAGCGGGGGAGACACAGATACGCAGTATTTT	CASSLDSGGDTDTQYF
few	TRBV5-6	TRBJ1-5	14	TRBD1	TGTGCCAGCAGCCGGACAGGGAGGAATCAGCCCCAGCATTTT	CASSRTGRNQPQHF
-	TRBV19	TRBJ1-6	15	TRBD1	TGTGCCAGTAGTTCCCTCGGGACAGCGGGTTCACCCCTCCACTTT	CASSSLGTAGSPLHF
-	TRBV28	TRBJ1-5	17	TRBD1	TGTGCCAGCAGACAAGATAAGGACAGGGGGCACAATCAGCCCCAGCATTTT	CASRQDKDRGHNQPQHF
-	TRBV7-8	TRBJ1-2	15	TRBD1	TGTGCCAGCAGCGCCCGGGACAGAGCTAACTATGGCTACACCTTC	CASSARDRANYGYTF
-	TRBV5-4	TRBJ2-7	15	TRBD1	TGTGCCAGCAGCTTGGGGGGACAGGGGTCCTACGTTGGGAACTTC	CASSLGGQGSYVGNF
-	TRBV7-9	TRBJ2-7	13	-	TGTGCCAGCAGCTTTTGGGGCCCAGAAGAGCAGTACTTC	CASSFWGPEEQYF
-	TRBV5-6	TRBJ1-5	15	TRBD1	TGTGCCAGCACCATAGGACAGGCGAGCAATCAGCCCCAGCATTTT	CASTIGQASNQPQHF
-	TRBV3-1/TRBV3-2	TRBJ1-6	15	-	TGTGCCAGCAGCCAAGTGACTACGGGGGATTCACCCCTCCACTTT	CASSQVTTGDSPLHF
-	TRBV19	TRBJ1-5	14	TRBD1	TGTGCCAGTAGTCTCCTGACAGGGAAAGGACCCCAGCATTTT	CASSLLTGKGPQHF
-	TRBV19	TRBJ2-1	15	TRBD2	TGTGCCAGTAGTATCGGGACTAGCGGGTACAATGAGCAGTTCTTC	CASSIGTSGYNEQFF
-	TRBV4-1	TRBJ2-5	16	-	TGCGCCAGCAGCCAGAGCGAGGACGGAGGCCGAGAGACCCAGTACTTC	CASSQSEDGGRETQYF
-	TRBV2	TRBJ2-5	16	TRBD1	TGTGCCAGCAGTGAAACCCCGGGACAGGACCAAGAGACCCAGTACTTC	CASSETPGQDQETQYF
-	TRBV19	TRBJ2-1	15	-	TGTGCCAGTAGAGGCGGGACTTACTCCTACAATGAGCAGTTCTTC	CASRGGTYSYNEQFF
-	TRBV6-5	TRBJ1-1	15	TRBD1	TGTGCCAGCAGGGGTACAGGGGGAATGAACACTGAAGCTTTCTTT	CASRGTGGMNTEAFF
-	TRBV6-1	TRBJ1-4	15	-	TGTGCCAGCAGTGAAGAGGGGTGGGCTAATGAAAAACTGTTTTTT	CASSEEGWANEKLFF
-	TRBV5-4	TRBJ1-2	13	TRBD1	TGTGCCAGCAGACGAGGGGGCGACTATGGCTACACCTTC	CASRRGGDYGYTF
-	TRBV2	TRBJ1-5	13	-	TGTGCCAGCAGACAGGATAGCAATCAGCCCCAGCATTTT	CASRQDSNQPQHF
few	TRBV6-5	TRBJ1-2	13	TRBD1	TGTGCCAGCAGCCCCAGGGGGTACTATGGCTACACCTTC	CASSPRGYYGYTF
-	TRBV6-5	TRBJ2-2	15	-	-	CASSLDSFGAGELFF
-	TRBV6-5	TRBJ2-2	16	TRBD2	TGTGCCAGCAGTTCTAGGACTAGCGGGGGAACCGGGGAGCTGTTTTTT	CASSSRTSGGTGELFF
once	TRBV6-5	TRBJ2-1	13	TRBD1	TGTGCCAGCAGCCGGGACAGCTACAATGAGCAGTTCTTC	CASSRDSYNEQFF
few	TRBV5-1	TRBJ2-7	16	-	TGCGCCAGCAGCCCTCTTGGGAGCGCTATCAGTTACGAGCAGTACTTC	CASSPLGSAISYEQYF
-	TRBV5-8	TRBJ2-4	14	TRBD1	TGTGCCAGCAGCCAAACAACAGGGGCGGACATTCAGTACTTC	CASSQTTGADIQYF
-	TRBV7-2	TRBJ2-3	15	-	TGTGCCAGCAGCTTAGGGGGCCCTCACACAGATACGCAGTATTTT	CASSLGGPHTDTQYF
-	TRBV11-2	TRBJ1-3	17	TRBD1	TGTGCCAGCAGCGCCCCTCCGGGACAGTTATCAGGAAACACCATATATTTT	CASSAPPGQLSGNTIYF
-	TRBV11-2	TRBJ1-4	14	-	TGTGCCAGCAGCGCGGGGGGGCCGGGTGAAAAACTGTTTTTT	CASSAGGPGEKLFF
-	TRBV7-6	TRBJ2-3	12	TRBD2	TGTGCCAGCAGCTTATCAGCGGGAGTGCAGTATTTT	CASSLSAGVQYF
once	TRBV2	TRBJ1-5	14	-	TGTGCCAGCCTGGGAGAGAACGGCAATCAGCCCCAGCATTTT	CASLGENGNQPQHF
once	TRBV27	TRBJ2-2	13	-	TGTGCCAGCAGCCCAGGGTACACCGGGGAGCTGTTTTTT	CASSPGYTGELFF
-	TRBV24-1	TRBJ2-1	16	-	TGTGCCACCAGTGATGCCGGGACATCCAAAGACAATGAGCAGTTCTTC	CATSDAGTSKDNEQFF
-	TRBV18	TRBJ1-5	14	-	TGTGCCAGCTCACCTGCTGGGGGGAATCAGCCCCAGCATTTT	CASSPAGGNQPQHF
-	TRBV28	TRBJ2-3	17	TRBD2	TGTGCCAGCAGTTTACATCCTAGCGGGGCTAGCACAGATACGCAGTATTTT	CASSLHPSGASTDTQYF